The 21 T cell receptor beta chains reported below all come from one sample, sequenced in a study of blood T cell repertoires in COVID-19. Produced via immunoSEQ multiplex PCR; TCRdb's table is partial and in-frame only. The data show some 300,000 clones, approximately 89% seen once. The sequencing input was PBMCs or T cells enriched from blood (not recorded which). All receptors derive from a woman aged 45-65 years who had been exposed to COVID-19.

The chain carries TRBV11-3 and TRBJ2-2; tentative D call: TRBD1 (5 bases). This CDR3 has 14 amino acids. Germline V gives CDR1 SGHNT, CDR2 YENEEA. V was trimmed by 3 bases and J by 3 bases, leaving 8 bases between them. CDR3 loop: CASSFEGDTGELFF. The CDR3 bases are TGTGCCAGCAGCTTCGAAGGGGACACCGGGGAGCTGTTTTTT. Variable domain in full (rest from reference TRBV11-3 and TRBJ2-2): EAGVVQSPRYKIIEKKQPVAFWCNPISGHNTLYWYLQNLGQGPELLIRYENEEAVDDSQLPKDRFSAERLKGVDSTLKIQPAELGDSAVYLCASSFEGDTGELFFGEGSRLTVL.

The V call is TRBV6-5, the J call TRBJ1-4, with D perhaps TRBD1 (6 bases). This CDR3 spans 15 amino acids. Germline CDR1 reads MNHEY; CDR2 reads SVGAGI. V dropped 6 bases and J dropped 0 bases, with 11 bases sitting between them. As DNA, the CDR3 is TGTGCCAGCAGAAGACAGGAAGCAACTAATGAAAAACTGTTTTTT. The encoded protein is CASRRQEATNEKLFF.

The J gene is TRBJ2-6, the V gene TRBV30, with D possibly being TRBD1 (5 bases). Germline V CDR1 and CDR2: GTSNPN, SVGIG (reference sequence). CDR3 length: 17 residues. The V end lost 8 bases, the J end lost 0 bases, and 20 bases lay between the germline ends. CDR3 residues: CAPKKGSPFSGANVLTF. The CDR3 DNA sequence: TGTGCCCCGAAGAAGGGGTCCCCTTTCTCTGGGGCCAACGTCCTGACTTTC.

The chain uses TRBV13 and TRBJ2-1; 11 nucleotides agree with TRBD2. With 5 bases clipped from V and 3 bases from J, the junction kept 6 bases outside the gene matches. CDR1 is PRHDT, CDR2 FYEKMQ, per germline (reference sequence). The CDR3 has 16 amino acids. In DNA form, the CDR3 reads TGTGCCAGCAGCGTTAGGACTAGCGGGTACTACAATGAGCAGTTCTTC. Translated: CASSVRTSGYYNEQFF.

The CDR3 is CASSLGGMSYEQYF. CDR3 bases: TGTGCCAGCAGCTTAGGAGGGATGTCCTACGAGCAGTACTTC. The genes are TRBV7-2 and TRBJ2-7; D perhaps matches TRBD2 (5 bases). V was shortened by 1 base and J by 1 base, with 8 bases between the two germline ends. From germline, CDR1 is SGHTA and CDR2 FQGNSA. This CDR3 contains 14 residues.

The chain couples TRBV19 to TRBJ1-5; D unresolved. Germline V gives CDR1 LNHDA, CDR2 SQIVND (reference sequence). The germline V and J ends were trimmed by 5 bases and 3 bases, with 17 bases remaining between them. This CDR3 region has 16 residues. CDR3: CASSQPVAWYNQPQHF. The CDR3 region has the DNA TGTGCCAGTAGTCAACCAGTAGCCTGGTACAATCAGCCCCAGCATTTT.

This chain joins TRBV3-1 (or the pseudogene TRBV3-2) and TRBJ2-7; D is perhaps TRBD1 (5 bases). CDR1 and CDR2 from the germline V gene are LGHDT and YNNKEL (reference sequence). The V and J ends lost 5 bases and 5 bases respectively, with 13 bases between them. CDR3 length: 13 amino acids. CDR3 loop: CASSGAFWDEQYF. CDR3 nucleotides: TGTGCCAGCAGCGGGGCCTTTTGGGACGAGCAGTACTTC.

The chain joins TRBV29-1 to TRBJ2-7; 7 positions match TRBD1. Germline-derived CDR1 and CDR2 are SQVTM and ANQGSEA. V trimming: 1 base; J trimming: 2 bases; junction bases outside the gene matches: 8. CDR3 length equals 15 residues. The CDR3 DNA sequence: TGCAGCGTTGAAGCACCGACAGGGCTCACCTACGAGCAGTACTTC. Protein product: CSVEAPTGLTYEQYF.

The rearrangement links TRBV12-3 or TRBV12-4 to TRBJ1-2; TRBD1 is a possible D gene (5 bases). The CDR3 is made up of 13 amino acids. Trimming cost V 1 base and J 2 bases, with 5 bases left between them. CDR3 DNA: TGTGCCAGCAGTTTAGGACAGAACTATGGCTACACCTTC. Residues: CASSLGQNYGYTF.

The rearrangement uses TRBV3-1 (or the pseudogene TRBV3-2) and TRBJ1-1; D is unresolved. CDR3 size: 13 residues. Trimming took 4 bases from V and 7 from J, leaving 13 bases between them. CDR1 LGHDT and CDR2 YNNKEL come from the germline V gene (reference sequence). CDR3 bases: TGTGCCAGCAGCCCCGACAAGGCGAGTGAAGCTTTCTTT. It codes for CASSPDKASEAFF.

The table lists this clone with a count of one. V gene TRBV2 combines with J gene TRBJ2-2; tentatively, D is TRBD1 (6 bases). Germline V CDR1 and CDR2: SNHLY, FYNNEI. V lost 3 bases and J lost 0, with 8 bases in between. The CDR3 extends over 15 amino acids. CDR3 DNA sequence: TGTGCCAGCAGTGAGAGGACAGCGAACACCGGGGAGCTGTTTTTT. This translates into CASSERTANTGELFF.

The rearrangement joins TRBV3-1 (or the pseudogene TRBV3-2) to TRBJ1-2; D is undetermined. Trimming left V 0 bases short and J 0 bases short, with 11 bases between. The V gene's germline CDR1 is LGHDT and CDR2 YNNKEL (reference sequence). The CDR3 covers 16 residues. CDR3 residues: CASSQDYTEANYGYTF. In DNA form, the CDR3 reads TGTGCCAGCAGCCAAGATTACACAGAAGCTAACTATGGCTACACCTTC.

About this clone: This sample includes further DNA sequences coding for the same CDR3. J is TRBJ2-5 and V is TRBV5-4, with D unclear. Trimming pared 0 bases from V and 2 bases from J, leaving 8 bases between. Germline V gives CDR1 SGHNT, CDR2 YYREEE (reference sequence). The CDR3 covers 14 residues. CDR3 bases: TGTGCCAGCAGCTTGGTGTCCGGTCAAGAGACCCAGTACTTC. Translated: CASSLVSGQETQYF.

This chain joins TRBV28 and TRBJ2-5, with D possibly matching TRBD2 (6 bases). Germline V CDR1 and CDR2: MDHEN, SYDVKM. CDR3 length equals 16 residues. V was pared by 6 bases and J by 1 base, with 18 bases between. The CDR3 coding sequence is TGTGCCAGCAGCATCGGGAGAACGGGACCCCAAGAGACCCAGTACTTC. Encoded protein: CASSIGRTGPQETQYF.

In this sample, this clone turned up once. The same CDR3 is also encoded by other DNA sequences in this sample. The chain employs TRBV18 and TRBJ2-5; perhaps TRBD1 as D (5 bases). Germline V gene data show CDR1 as KGHSH and CDR2 as LQKENI. With 4 bases removed from V and 2 bases from J, the gap between germline ends came to 8 bases. This CDR3 is built from 13 residues. The CDR3 nucleotides read TGTGCCAGCTCACTGGGGCAGCAAGAGACCCAGTACTTC. As protein: CASSLGQQETQYF.

V gene TRBV5-6 combines with J gene TRBJ1-5, with 7 bases matching TRBD1. CDR3 length: 14 residues. Unmatched junction bases numbered 7, after V lost 4 bases and J lost 6 bases. Germline V gene sequence: CDR1 SGHDT, CDR2 YYEEEE. CDR3 amino acids: CASSARGPSQPQHF. In nucleotides, the CDR3 is TGTGCCAGCAGCGCGAGGGGGCCCAGTCAGCCCCAGCATTTT.

The chain's CDR3 is CATSRVWQDTEAFF. The CDR3 coding sequence is TGTGCCACCAGCAGAGTTTGGCAGGACACTGAAGCTTTCTTT. The chain links TRBV15 to TRBJ1-1; D is unresolved. The CDR3 length is 14 residues. Per the germline V gene, CDR1 is LNHNV and CDR2 is YYDKDF (reference sequence). V lost 1 base and J lost 3, with 9 bases in between. The variable domain in full, completed from reference TRBV15 and TRBJ1-1, reads DAMVIQNPRYQVTQFGKPVTLSCSQTLNHNVMYWYQQKSSQAPKLLFHYYDKDFNNEADTPDNFQSRRPNTSFCFLDIRSPGLGDTAMYLCATSRVWQDTEAFFGQGTRLTVV.

In its sample, this clone was seen once. The chain joins TRBV5-1 to TRBJ2-5; 8 bases are shared with TRBD2. V lost 0 bases and J lost 5; bases outside the gene matches: 3. The CDR3 totals 14 residues. Germline CDR1 and CDR2: SGHRS and YFSETQ. The chain's CDR3 is CASSLVASGETQYF. CDR3 DNA: TGCGCCAGCAGCTTGGTGGCTAGCGGGGAGACCCAGTACTTC. The full variable domain, completed using reference TRBV5-1 and TRBJ2-5, is KAGVTQTPRYLIKTRGQQVTLSCSPISGHRSVSWYQQTPGQGLQFLFEYFSETQRNKGNFPGRFSGRQFSNSRSEMNVSTLELGDSALYLCASSLVASGETQYFGPGTRLLVL.

This clone was detected ten times or more. The CDR3 reads CAQAGQGVDGYTF. CDR3 nucleotide sequence: TGTGCGCAAGCCGGGCAGGGGGTCGACGGCTACACCTTC. The V call is TRBV2, the J call TRBJ1-2, with 7 bases aligning to TRBD1. CDR1 is SNHLY and CDR2 is FYNNEI in the germline V gene. The CDR3 length is 13 residues. Drawing the rest from reference TRBV2 and TRBJ1-2, the complete variable domain is EPEVTQTPSHQVTQMGQEVILRCVPISNHLYFYWYRQILGQKVEFLVSFYNNEISEKSEIFDDQFSVERPDGSNFTLKIRSTKLEDSAMYFCAQAGQGVDGYTFGSGTRLTVV.

The CDR3 sequence is CASSPPDRNTEAFF. The DNA for the CDR3 is TGTGCCAGTAGTCCTCCGGACAGGAACACTGAAGCTTTCTTT. The V gene is TRBV19, the J gene TRBJ1-1; perhaps TRBD1 as D (6 bases). The CDR3 has 14 residues. V was trimmed by 5 bases and J by 1 base, leaving 11 bases between them. Germline values: CDR1 LNHDA, CDR2 SQIVND (reference sequence).

This chain joins TRBV19 and TRBJ1-5, with D perhaps matching TRBD1 (6 bases). There are 13 residues in the CDR3. Germline CDR1 LNHDA, CDR2 SQIVND (reference sequence). V lost 5 bases to trimming and J lost 6 bases, with 11 bases between them. This CDR3 is CASSFQGSQPQHF. The CDR3, as DNA: TGTGCCAGTAGTTTTCAGGGGAGTCAGCCCCAGCATTTT.